Detailed here is one T cell receptor (beta chain). Its antigen is not known. The data stem from a study of OX40 agonist ivuxolimab in advanced cancers. Overall study context: Ivuxolimab, an antibody acting as an agonist of OX40 (CD134), was used to treat patients.

Broader study findings: At doses 0.1 to 3.0 mg/kg, CD4+ and CD8+ clones expanded. Researchers report that CD8+ T cells had, on average, more expanded clones than CD4+.

Some clones are missing from TCRdb's copy, which holds only in-frame ones; the method was immunoSEQ multiplex PCR. The sample yields some 41,000 clones, about 89% seen once. The CDR3 is made up of 14 amino acids. Germline-derived CDR1 and CDR2 are SGHRS and YFSETQ. The ends were cut back, 7 bases at V and 2 bases at J, with 15 bases in the middle. Sequenced here: CD4+ or CD8+ T cells sorted from blood, sampled in a trial of the OX40 agonist ivuxolimab. This receptor was taken from an adult with an advanced solid tumor such as melanoma, head and neck, liver or kidney cancer. V and J are TRBV5-1 and TRBJ1-1; D possibly corresponds to TRBD1 (5 bases). The CDR3 nucleotides read TGCGCCAGCTCCTCGGACACGACAAACACTGAAGCTTTCTTT. It specifies CASSSDTTNTEAFF. Filled out from reference TRBV5-1 and TRBJ1-1, the complete variable domain reads KAGVTQTPRYLIKTRGQQVTLSCSPISGHRSVSWYQQTPGQGLQFLFEYFSETQRNKGNFPGRFSGRQFSNSRSEMNVSTLELGDSALYLCASSSDTTNTEAFFGQGTRLTVV.